These T cell receptor beta chains were read from a single sample in a study of PD-1 blockade in classical Hodgkin lymphoma. Libraries were prepared by immunoSEQ multiplex PCR; TCRdb keeps only in-frame clonotypes and omits some of them. The sample gives more than 50,000 clones, 80% to 90% of which show up once; approximately 16% is in the top ten. The source was peripheral blood mononuclear cells (PBMCs), collected at baseline. The receptors were sampled from a human donor with classical Hodgkin lymphoma. CDR3s include the opening cysteine and the closing phenylalanine or tryptophan. D genes are given only for firm matches. Clone size appears in some rows only: once, few, many, or a class for an expanded clone.

CDR3,DNA,D,J,V,size
CSGRTGREREKLFF,TGCAGCGGCCGGACAGGGCGCGAACGAGAAAAACTGTTTTTT,TRBD1,TRBJ1-4,TRBV29-1,once
CASSPTPGRLQETQYF,TGTGCCAGCAGCCCTACGCCGGGCAGACTCCAAGAGACCCAGTACTTC,NA,TRBJ2-5,TRBV11-2,NA
CAWSALDTQYF,TGTGCCTGGAGTGCACTAGATACGCAGTATTTT,NA,TRBJ2-3,TRBV30,NA
CASSLSGESYNEQFF,TGTGCCAGCAGCTTAAGTGGGGAATCCTACAATGAGCAGTTCTTC,NA,TRBJ2-1,TRBV7-9,NA
CATSSRLRTGEVRANVLTF,TGTGCCACCAGCTCCCGCCTCCGGACAGGGGAGGTTAGGGCCAACGTCCTGACTTTC,TRBD1,TRBJ2-6,TRBV15,NA
CASSILAGLSGANVLTF,TGTGCCAGTAGTATCCTAGCAGGGTTGTCAGGGGCCAACGTCCTGACTTTC,NA,TRBJ2-6,TRBV19,NA
CASSLAGEGSYEQYF,TGTGCCAGCAGCTTAGCGGGGGAGGGTTCCTACGAGCAGTACTTC,TRBD2,TRBJ2-7,TRBV7-2,NA
CAWKGTGTYEQYF,TGTGCCTGGAAAGGGACGGGAACCTACGAGCAGTACTTC,NA,TRBJ2-7,TRBV30,once
CASSIGTLDEKLFF,TGTGCCAGCAGCATCGGGACACTGGACGAAAAACTGTTTTTT,NA,TRBJ1-4,TRBV7-8,NA
CASRLTGSNSPLHF,TGTGCCAGCAGATTGACAGGCTCTAATTCACCCCTCCACTTT,NA,TRBJ1-6,TRBV5-4,NA
CASSQDRKTQYF,TGCGCCAGCAGCCAAGATCGCAAGACCCAGTACTTC,NA,TRBJ2-5,TRBV4-1,NA
CASSHLSGKTYNEQFF,TGTGCCAGCAGCCATCTTAGCGGAAAAACCTACAATGAGCAGTTCTTC,NA,TRBJ2-1,TRBV14,NA
CASQQGYGTEAFF,TGTGCCAGCCAACAGGGTTACGGCACTGAAGCTTTCTTT,NA,TRBJ1-1,TRBV27,NA
CASRKGTEAFF,TGTGCCAGCAGAAAAGGGACTGAAGCTTTCTTT,NA,TRBJ1-1,TRBV27,NA
CASSRRQGVMNTEAFF,TGTGCCAGCAGCCGTCGACAGGGGGTGATGAACACTGAAGCTTTCTTT,TRBD1,TRBJ1-1,TRBV2,once
CASSLSLDLNEQFF,TGTGCCAGCAGCCTGAGTTTGGACCTCAATGAGCAGTTCTTC,NA,TRBJ2-1,TRBV7-3,NA
CASMPSGDNEQFF,TGTGCCAGCATGCCTAGCGGGGACAATGAGCAGTTCTTC,TRBD2,TRBJ2-1,TRBV2,NA
CASTTTSYEQYF,TGTGCCAGCACCACCACCTCCTACGAGCAGTACTTC,NA,TRBJ2-7,TRBV7-9,NA
CASSPAGEEKLFF,TGTGCCAGCTCTCCGGCTGGGGAAGAAAAACTGTTTTTT,NA,TRBJ1-4,TRBV18,NA
CASSTPGRLTEAFF,TGTGCCAGCAGCACTCCGGGACGGTTAACTGAAGCTTTCTTT,NA,TRBJ1-1,TRBV7-9,NA
CASSGQGARYEKLFF,TGTGCCAGCAGTGGTCAGGGGGCGCGTTACGAAAAACTGTTTTTT,TRBD1,TRBJ1-4,TRBV6-1,NA
CASTSGAEQFF,TGTGCCAGCACTTCTGGGGCGGAGCAGTTCTTC,NA,TRBJ2-1,TRBV7-9,NA
CASSPASSTGYGYTF,TGTGCCAGCAGTCCCGCCTCCTCGACAGGCTATGGCTACACCTTC,NA,TRBJ1-2,TRBV27,NA
CASRGQLIGYTF,TGTGCCAGCAGGGGACAGTTAATTGGCTACACCTTC,TRBD1,TRBJ1-2,TRBV9,NA
CASGSGTGEFFYSNQPQHF,TGTGCTAGTGGCTCCGGGACAGGGGAGTTCTTTTATAGCAATCAGCCCCAGCATTTT,TRBD1,TRBJ1-5,TRBV12-5,once